One sample yielded the 19 T cell receptor beta chains listed below, sequenced in a study of blood T cell repertoires in COVID-19 (dated by TCRdb to 2019 to 2021). Receptor libraries were prepared by the immunoSEQ multiplex PCR assay. Not all clones reach the TCRdb copy of this immuneACCESS table, which keeps in-frame sequences only. Checked studies attribute under half of the gap to unresolved V genes and leave the rest unexplained. The sample table records over 300,000 clones; around 89% of these occur just once. Jointly, the top ten make up around a tenth of the sample. Sequencing was done on a sample of PBMCs or T cells enriched from blood (not recorded which). The receptors derive from a woman aged 35 to 49 who had recovered from COVID-19.

The gene calls are TRBV5-4 and TRBJ2-3; TRBD2 aligns across 7 bases. CDR1 and CDR2 (germline): SGHNT, YYREEE (reference sequence). This CDR3 spans 16 amino acids. V lost 5 bases, J lost 4 bases, and 13 bases stayed unmatched. CDR3 protein: CASSPQRSGGPDTQYF. DNA for the CDR3: TGTGCCAGCAGTCCCCAACGGTCGGGAGGACCAGATACGCAGTATTTT. Complete variable domain (other parts from reference TRBV5-4 and TRBJ2-3): ETGVTQSPTHLIKTRGQQVTLRCSSQSGHNTVSWYQQALGQGPQFIFQYYREEENGRGNFPPRFSGLQFPNYSSELNVNALELDDSALYLCASSPQRSGGPDTQYFGPGTRLTVL.

The chain employs TRBV7-2 and TRBJ2-7; 12 bases match TRBD2. The V gene's germline CDR1 is SGHTA and CDR2 FQGNSA. V lost 4 bases, J lost 4 bases, and 8 bases stayed unmatched. The CDR3 is made up of 16 amino acids. The CDR3, as DNA: TGTGCCAGCAGCTCGCCTCTAGCGGGGGGGCCGTACGAGCAGTACTTC. It yields the protein CASSSPLAGGPYEQYF. The whole variable domain, remainder taken from reference TRBV7-2 and TRBJ2-7, is GAGVSQSPSNKVTEKGKDVELRCDPISGHTALYWYRQSLGQGLEFLIYFQGNSAPDKSGLPSDRFSAERTGGSVSTLTIQRTQQEDSAVYLCASSSPLAGGPYEQYFGPGTRLTVT.

This clone was observed a few times. This chain uses TRBV5-4 with TRBJ2-7; no firm D call. Germline loops: CDR1 SGHNT, CDR2 YYREEE (reference sequence). Trimming removed 4 bases at V and 4 bases at J, with 12 bases between. The CDR3 contains 13 residues. The CDR3 nucleotides read TGTGCCAGCAGCAGAGGAGAGAGGTACGAGCAGTACTTC. This codes for CASSRGERYEQYF.

The chain joins TRBV19 to TRBJ1-5; TRBD1 agrees at 7 bases. J gave up 3 bases and V 3 bases, and 2 bases lay outside the gene matches. The CDR3 totals 14 residues. Germline lookup yields CDR1 LNHDA and CDR2 SQIVND (reference sequence). CDR3 DNA sequence: TGTGCCAGTAGTATGACAGGGAACAATCAGCCCCAGCATTTT. Protein: CASSMTGNNQPQHF.

The V and J genes are TRBV5-1 and TRBJ2-6, with TRBD1 matching over 9 bases. Germline values: CDR1 SGHRS, CDR2 YFSETQ. CDR3 size: 17 residues. The V gene end was trimmed by 7 bases and the J gene end by 2 bases; junction bases not matched to a gene: 10. CDR3 sequence: CASSRTGAEAGANVLTF. Here the CDR3 DNA reads TGCGCCAGCTCCAGGACAGGGGCGGAGGCTGGGGCCAACGTCCTGACTTTC. Drawing the rest from reference TRBV5-1 and TRBJ2-6, the complete variable domain is KAGVTQTPRYLIKTRGQQVTLSCSPISGHRSVSWYQQTPGQGLQFLFEYFSETQRNKGNFPGRFSGRQFSNSRSEMNVSTLELGDSALYLCASSRTGAEAGANVLTFGAGSRLTVL.

The chain combines TRBV7-3 with TRBJ1-1; TRBD1 aligns across 9 bases. Germline values: CDR1 SGHTA, CDR2 FQGTGA. CDR3 size: 16 residues. The V gene end was trimmed by 4 bases and the J gene end by 1 base; junction bases not matched to a gene: 7. The CDR3 here is CASSSPGQGGNTEAFF. The CDR3 DNA is TGTGCCAGCAGCTCTCCGGGACAGGGAGGGAACACTGAAGCTTTCTTT. The entire variable domain, with the rest obtained from reference TRBV7-3 and TRBJ1-1, is as follows: GAGVSQTPSNKVTEKGKYVELRCDPISGHTALYWYRQSLGQGPEFLIYFQGTGAADDSGLPNDRFFAVRPEGSVSTLKIQRTERGDSAVYLCASSSPGQGGNTEAFFGQGTRLTVV.

This clone was picked up one time. The CDR3 loop is CASSQDPGQPQHF. CDR3 nucleotide sequence: TGCGCCAGCAGCCAAGATCCGGGACAGCCCCAGCATTTT. The chain links TRBV4-3 to TRBJ1-5, with unresolved D. Trimming pared 0 bases from V and 7 bases from J, leaving 7 bases between. Germline V lookup: CDR1 LGHNA, CDR2 YSLEER. CDR3 length equals 13 residues.

The chain employs TRBV2 and TRBJ1-1; D is unclear. Germline V gene data show CDR1 as SNHLY and CDR2 as FYNNEI. V gave up 3 bases and J gave up 3 bases, with 5 bases separating them. The CDR3 sequence is 12 residues long. This CDR3 reads CASSDPYTEAFF. The CDR3 DNA is TGTGCCAGCAGTGACCCCTACACTGAAGCTTTCTTT.

The chain employs TRBV5-1 and TRBJ1-5; D gene uncertain. Germline loops: CDR1 SGHRS, CDR2 YFSETQ. The CDR3 is 13 residues long. Trimming cost V 4 bases and J 3 bases, with 8 bases left between them. The CDR3 region is CASSPGYNQPQHF. CDR3 in DNA: TGCGCCAGCAGCCCGGGGTACAATCAGCCCCAGCATTTT.

The rearrangement joins TRBV4-1 to TRBJ1-1, with no clear D. The V gene's germline CDR1 is MGHRA and CDR2 YSYEKL. The CDR3 runs to 13 residues. Deletions cut 0 bases from V and 4 bases from J, with 6 bases between. The CDR3 DNA reads TGCGCCAGCAGCCAAGAGCGCTTCACTGAAGCTTTCTTT. Its protein is CASSQERFTEAFF.

The V call is TRBV11-3, the J call TRBJ2-7, with TRBD2 as a possible D gene (6 bases). There are 16 residues in the CDR3. From germline, CDR1 is SGHNT and CDR2 YENEEA. The V gene lost 4 bases and the J gene lost 5 bases, with 21 bases spanning the gap. Here the CDR3 reads CASSSIGTRPPHEQYF. As DNA, the CDR3 is TGTGCCAGCAGCTCAATCGGGACTCGCCCTCCCCACGAGCAGTACTTC.

The chain couples TRBV5-5 to TRBJ2-7; D unclear. The germline V gene has CDR1 SGHKS and CDR2 YYEKEE (reference sequence). V lost 2 bases, J lost 3 bases, and 6 bases lay in between. The CDR3 has 12 residues. CDR3 loop: CASSLQNYEQYF. In DNA, the CDR3 is TGTGCCAGCAGCTTACAGAACTACGAGCAGTACTTC.

V and J are TRBV5-1 and TRBJ1-2, with D maybe TRBD1 (6 bases). V was shortened by 1 base and J by 0 bases, with 16 bases between the two germline ends. CDR1 SGHRS and CDR2 YFSETQ come from the germline V gene. This CDR3 has 17 amino acids. CDR3 sequence reads: CASSLPGLDRTNYGYTF. CDR3 DNA sequence: TGCGCCAGCAGCTTGCCCGGGCTGGACAGAACTAACTATGGCTACACCTTC.

This clone was detected once. CDR3 protein: CATSDCDRESFLSSGNTIYF. The CDR3 coding sequence is TGTGCCACCAGTGACTGCGACAGGGAATCCTTCCTTTCCTCTGGAAACACCATATATTTT. This chain connects TRBV24-1 to TRBJ1-3, with 7 positions matching TRBD1. Germline V gene data show CDR1 as KGHDR and CDR2 as SFDVKD. The CDR3 length is 20 residues. V shed 4 bases, J shed 0 bases, and the junction held 17 bases outside the gene matches.

CDR3 region: CASSFLASTDTQYF. CDR3 coding DNA: TGTGCCAGCAGTTTCCTAGCTTCCACAGATACGCAGTATTTT. The chain employs TRBV27 and TRBJ2-3, with a weak D call TRBD2 (5 bases). Looked up from germline, CDR1 is MNHEY and CDR2 is SMNVEV (reference sequence). This CDR3 is 14 amino acids long. Deletions cut 3 bases from V and 2 bases from J, with 9 bases between.

The chain couples TRBV7-9 to TRBJ2-7, with 7 bases identical to TRBD1. This CDR3 is built from 17 residues. Germline trimming cut 2 bases from V and 3 bases from J; bases unmatched to any gene: 13. From germline, CDR1 is SEHNR and CDR2 FQNEAQ (reference sequence). The CDR3 coding sequence is TGTGCCAGCAGCTTAACGGGACCGACAGGGAACCTCTACGAGCAGTACTTC. Protein sequence: CASSLTGPTGNLYEQYF.

This clone appeared a few times. The V call is TRBV24-1, the J call TRBJ2-7, with 9 positions matching TRBD1. The trim removed 4 bases at V and 5 bases at J, leaving 8 bases unmatched. The CDR3 loop spans 15 amino acids. Germline loops: CDR1 KGHDR, CDR2 SFDVKD. The CDR3 loop is CATSDPGTGSHEQYF. CDR3 nucleotides: TGTGCCACCAGTGACCCCGGGACAGGGAGTCACGAGCAGTACTTC.

This clone was detected only a few times. The chain joins TRBV4-3 to TRBJ2-3; D call uncertain. The ends were cut back, 0 bases at V and 6 bases at J, with 4 bases in the middle. The CDR3 is 12 residues long. Germline CDR1 LGHNA, CDR2 YSLEER. CDR3 DNA: TGCGCCAGCAGCCAAGATGGCGATACGCAGTATTTT. Its translation: CASSQDGDTQYF.

Here the CDR3 reads CATSERSQPQHF. DNA for the CDR3: TGTGCCACCAGTGAGAGAAGTCAGCCCCAGCATTTT. This rearrangement joins TRBV24-1 to TRBJ1-5; no clear D gene. CDR3 length: 12 amino acids. Germline lookup yields CDR1 KGHDR and CDR2 SFDVKD. V was clipped by 4 bases and J by 6 bases, with 6 bases between them.